This T cell receptor beta chain originates from a study of shared clonotypes between healthy human individuals. Sequenced by immunoSEQ multiplex PCR; TCRdb stores in-frame clones only, minus some. The sample consists of roughly 2,000,000 clones, 93% of them appearing once. The germline V gene has CDR1 LGHNA and CDR2 YSLEER. The V end was cut by 4 bases, the J end by 8 bases, with 24 bases between. The CDR3 totals 17 residues. Positive CCR7 selection of CD45RO-negative cells yielded the naive CD8 cells, and terminally differentiated effector memory CD45RA+ cells were excluded. The gene calls are TRBV4-3 and TRBJ2-1; the D gene is possibly TRBD2 (6 bases). Sample: naive CD8+ T cells from PBMCs. The TCR was taken from a man younger than 35 in good health. Some clones in this sample may be carry-over from other donors' samples. The CDR3 region has the DNA TGCGCCAGCAGCCCCTTAGGTGGCGGGGATTCATGGGATGAGCAGTTCTTC. Its protein is CASSPLGGGDSWDEQFF.